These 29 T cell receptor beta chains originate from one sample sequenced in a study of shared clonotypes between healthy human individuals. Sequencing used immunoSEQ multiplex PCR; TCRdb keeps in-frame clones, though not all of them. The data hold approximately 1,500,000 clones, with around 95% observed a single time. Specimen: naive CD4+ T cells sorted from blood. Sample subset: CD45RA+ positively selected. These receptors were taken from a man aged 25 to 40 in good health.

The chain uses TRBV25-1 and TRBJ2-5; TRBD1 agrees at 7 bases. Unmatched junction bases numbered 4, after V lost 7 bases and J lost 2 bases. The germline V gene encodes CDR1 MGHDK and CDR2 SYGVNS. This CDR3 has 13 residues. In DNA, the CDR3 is TGTGCCAGCACTAAACAGGGGCAAGAGACCCAGTACTTC. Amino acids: CASTKQGQETQYF.

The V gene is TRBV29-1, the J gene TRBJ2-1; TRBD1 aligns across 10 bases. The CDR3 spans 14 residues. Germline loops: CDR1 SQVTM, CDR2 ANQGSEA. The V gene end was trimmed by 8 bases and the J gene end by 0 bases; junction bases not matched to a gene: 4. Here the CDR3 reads CSSRQGASYNEQFF. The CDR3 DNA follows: TGCAGCTCTCGACAGGGGGCCTCCTACAATGAGCAGTTCTTC.

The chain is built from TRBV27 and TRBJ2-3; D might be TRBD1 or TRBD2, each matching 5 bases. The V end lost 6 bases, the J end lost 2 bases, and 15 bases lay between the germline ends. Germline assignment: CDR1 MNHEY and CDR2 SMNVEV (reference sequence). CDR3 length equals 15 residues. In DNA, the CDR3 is TGTGCCAGCAGACTTGGGGGACGGCTCACAGATACGCAGTATTTT. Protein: CASRLGGRLTDTQYF.

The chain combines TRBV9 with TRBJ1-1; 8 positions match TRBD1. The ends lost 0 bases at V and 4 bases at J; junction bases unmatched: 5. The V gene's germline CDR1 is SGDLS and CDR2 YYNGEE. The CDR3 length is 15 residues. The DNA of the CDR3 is TGTGCCAGCAGCGTAGAAGGCAGGGGGCTCACTGAAGCTTTCTTT. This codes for CASSVEGRGLTEAFF.

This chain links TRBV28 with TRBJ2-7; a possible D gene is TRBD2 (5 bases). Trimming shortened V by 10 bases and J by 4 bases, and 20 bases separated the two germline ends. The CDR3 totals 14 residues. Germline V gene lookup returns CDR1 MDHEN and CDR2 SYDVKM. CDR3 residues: CATLGVNTGYEQYF. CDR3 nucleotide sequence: TGTGCCACCTTAGGAGTTAACACGGGATACGAGCAGTACTTC.

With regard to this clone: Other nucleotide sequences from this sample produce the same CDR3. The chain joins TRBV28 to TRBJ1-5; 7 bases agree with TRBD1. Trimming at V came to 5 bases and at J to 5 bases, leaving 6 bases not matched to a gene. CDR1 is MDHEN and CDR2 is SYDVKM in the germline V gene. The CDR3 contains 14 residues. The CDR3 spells CASSPGTAHQPQHF. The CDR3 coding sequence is TGTGCCAGCAGTCCCGGGACAGCACATCAGCCCCAGCATTTT.

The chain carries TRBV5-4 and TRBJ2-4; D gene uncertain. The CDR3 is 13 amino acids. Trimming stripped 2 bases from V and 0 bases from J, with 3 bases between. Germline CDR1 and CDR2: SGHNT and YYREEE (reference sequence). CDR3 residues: CASSLLAKNIQYF. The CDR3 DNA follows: TGTGCCAGCAGCTTACTAGCCAAAAACATTCAGTACTTC.

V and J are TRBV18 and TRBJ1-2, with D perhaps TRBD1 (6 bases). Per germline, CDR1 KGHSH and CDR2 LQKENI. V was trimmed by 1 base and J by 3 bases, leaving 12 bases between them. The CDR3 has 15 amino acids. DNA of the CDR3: TGTGCCAGCTCACCACGGGGGGGCGCGGACTATGGCTACACCTTC. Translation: CASSPRGGADYGYTF.

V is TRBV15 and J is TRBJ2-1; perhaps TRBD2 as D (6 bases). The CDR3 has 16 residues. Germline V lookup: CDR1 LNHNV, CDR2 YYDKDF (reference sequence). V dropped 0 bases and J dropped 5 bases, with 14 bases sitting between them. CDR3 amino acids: CATSRDSLALDNEQFF. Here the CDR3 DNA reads TGTGCCACCAGCAGAGATTCGCTAGCGCTCGACAATGAGCAGTTCTTC.

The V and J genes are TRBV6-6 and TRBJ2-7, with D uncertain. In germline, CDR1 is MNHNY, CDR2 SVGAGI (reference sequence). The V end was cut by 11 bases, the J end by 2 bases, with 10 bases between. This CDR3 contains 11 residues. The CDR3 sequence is CAAGMAYEQYF. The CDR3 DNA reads TGTGCCGCTGGAATGGCCTACGAGCAGTACTTC.

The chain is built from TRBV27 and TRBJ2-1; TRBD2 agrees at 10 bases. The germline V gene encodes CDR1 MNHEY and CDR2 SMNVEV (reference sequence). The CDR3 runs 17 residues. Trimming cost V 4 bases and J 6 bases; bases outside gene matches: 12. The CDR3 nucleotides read TGTGCCAGCAGTTCCTACCTCCTAGCGGGAGACGGCAATGAGCAGTTCTTC. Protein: CASSSYLLAGDGNEQFF.

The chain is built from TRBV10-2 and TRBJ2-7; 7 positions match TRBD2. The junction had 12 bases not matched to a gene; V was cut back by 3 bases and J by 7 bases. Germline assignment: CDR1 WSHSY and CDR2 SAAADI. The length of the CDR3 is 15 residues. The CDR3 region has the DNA TGCGCCAGCAGTGATCGAGCGGGACCGCCTGGGGAGCAGTACTTC. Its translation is CASSDRAGPPGEQYF.

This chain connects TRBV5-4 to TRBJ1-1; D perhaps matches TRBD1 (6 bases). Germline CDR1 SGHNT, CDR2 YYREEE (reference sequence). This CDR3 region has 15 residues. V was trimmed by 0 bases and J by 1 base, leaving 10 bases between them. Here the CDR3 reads CASSLAGGQNTEAFF. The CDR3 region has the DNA TGTGCCAGCAGCTTGGCCGGGGGGCAGAACACTGAAGCTTTCTTT.

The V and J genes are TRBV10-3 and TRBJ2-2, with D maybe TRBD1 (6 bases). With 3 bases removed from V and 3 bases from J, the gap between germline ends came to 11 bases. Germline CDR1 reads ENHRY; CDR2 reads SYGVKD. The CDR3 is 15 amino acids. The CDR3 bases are TGTGCCATCAGTGAATCGACAGGACACACCGGGGAGCTGTTTTTT. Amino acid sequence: CAISESTGHTGELFF.

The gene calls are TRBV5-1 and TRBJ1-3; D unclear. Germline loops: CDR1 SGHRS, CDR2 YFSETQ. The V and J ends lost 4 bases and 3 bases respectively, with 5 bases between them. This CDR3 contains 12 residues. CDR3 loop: CASSEGGNTIYF. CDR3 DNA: TGCGCCAGCAGCGAAGGTGGAAACACCATATATTTT.

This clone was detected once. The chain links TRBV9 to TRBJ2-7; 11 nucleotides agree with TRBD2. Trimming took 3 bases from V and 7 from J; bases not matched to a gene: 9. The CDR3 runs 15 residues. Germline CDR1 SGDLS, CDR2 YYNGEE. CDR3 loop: CASSASGTSGLEQYF. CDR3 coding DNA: TGTGCCAGCAGCGCCTCCGGGACTAGCGGTCTGGAGCAGTACTTC.

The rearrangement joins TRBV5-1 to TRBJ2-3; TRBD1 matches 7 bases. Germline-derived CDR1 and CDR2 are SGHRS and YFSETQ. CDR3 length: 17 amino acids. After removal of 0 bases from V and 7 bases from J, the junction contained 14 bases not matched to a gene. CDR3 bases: TGCGCCAGCAGCTTGGCGAGCTGGGGGACAGTCTCATATACGCAGTATTTT. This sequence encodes CASSLASWGTVSYTQYF.

The CDR3 region has the DNA TGTGCCAGCAGCTTGGATGGCAGGGGAGGCAATCAGCCCCAGCATTTT. It codes for CASSLDGRGGNQPQHF. The chain carries TRBV5-6 and TRBJ1-5; a possible D gene is TRBD1 (6 bases). The CDR3 length is 16 residues. The V gene lost 0 bases and the J gene lost 2 bases, with 12 bases spanning the gap. Germline V gene sequence: CDR1 SGHDT, CDR2 YYEEEE. The whole variable domain, remainder taken from reference TRBV5-6 and TRBJ1-5, is DAGVTQSPTHLIKTRGQQVTLRCSPKSGHDTVSWYQQALGQGPQFIFQYYEEEERQRGNFPDRFSGHQFPNYSSELNVNALLLGDSALYLCASSLDGRGGNQPQHFGDGTRLSIL.

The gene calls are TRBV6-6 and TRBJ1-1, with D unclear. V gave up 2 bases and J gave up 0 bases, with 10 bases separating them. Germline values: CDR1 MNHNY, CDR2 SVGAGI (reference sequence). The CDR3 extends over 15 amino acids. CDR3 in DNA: TGTGCCAGCAGTTACGTCCTGTCGGTGAACACTGAAGCTTTCTTT. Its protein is CASSYVLSVNTEAFF.

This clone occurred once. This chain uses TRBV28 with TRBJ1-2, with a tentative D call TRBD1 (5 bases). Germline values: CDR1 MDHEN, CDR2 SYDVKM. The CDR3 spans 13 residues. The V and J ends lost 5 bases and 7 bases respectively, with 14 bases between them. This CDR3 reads CASSNGAGLGYTF. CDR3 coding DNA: TGTGCCAGCAGTAACGGAGCGGGACTTGGCTACACCTTC.

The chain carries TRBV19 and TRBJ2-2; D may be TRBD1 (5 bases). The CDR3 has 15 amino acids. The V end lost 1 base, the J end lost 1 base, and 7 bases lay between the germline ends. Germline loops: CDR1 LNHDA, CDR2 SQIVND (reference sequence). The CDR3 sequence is CASSIGQGNTGELFF. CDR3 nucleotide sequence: TGTGCCAGTAGTATAGGGCAGGGGAACACCGGGGAGCTGTTTTTT.

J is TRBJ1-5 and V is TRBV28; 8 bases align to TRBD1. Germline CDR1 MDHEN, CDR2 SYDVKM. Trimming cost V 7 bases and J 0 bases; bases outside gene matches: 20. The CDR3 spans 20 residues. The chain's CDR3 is CASNTPFGGQVSFSNQPQHF. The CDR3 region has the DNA TGTGCCAGCAACACTCCATTCGGGGGACAGGTGTCTTTTAGCAATCAGCCCCAGCATTTT.

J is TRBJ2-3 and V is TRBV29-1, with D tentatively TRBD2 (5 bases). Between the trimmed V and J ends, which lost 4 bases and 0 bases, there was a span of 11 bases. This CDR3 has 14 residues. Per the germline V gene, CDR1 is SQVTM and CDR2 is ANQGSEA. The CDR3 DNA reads TGCAGCGTTGTGGTTAGCGCGAGCACAGATACGCAGTATTTT. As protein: CSVVVSASTDTQYF.

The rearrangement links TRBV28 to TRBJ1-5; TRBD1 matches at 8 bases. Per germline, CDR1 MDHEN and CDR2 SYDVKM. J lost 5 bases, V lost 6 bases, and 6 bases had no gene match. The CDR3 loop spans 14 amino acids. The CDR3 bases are TGTGCCAGCAGAGGGACAGGTTGGGATCAGCCCCAGCATTTT. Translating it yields CASRGTGWDQPQHF.

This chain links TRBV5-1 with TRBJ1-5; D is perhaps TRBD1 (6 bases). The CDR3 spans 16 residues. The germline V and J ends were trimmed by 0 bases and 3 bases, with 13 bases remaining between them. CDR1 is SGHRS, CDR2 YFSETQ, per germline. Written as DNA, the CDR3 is TGCGCCAGCAGCTTGGATGGGGGGCTTAACAATCAGCCCCAGCATTTT. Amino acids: CASSLDGGLNNQPQHF.

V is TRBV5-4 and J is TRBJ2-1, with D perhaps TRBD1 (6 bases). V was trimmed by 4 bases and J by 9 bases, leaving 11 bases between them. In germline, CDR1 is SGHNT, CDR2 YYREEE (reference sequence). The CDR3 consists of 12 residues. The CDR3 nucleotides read TGTGCCAGCAGCCAACAGGGCGGTGAGCAGTTCTTC. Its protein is CASSQQGGEQFF.

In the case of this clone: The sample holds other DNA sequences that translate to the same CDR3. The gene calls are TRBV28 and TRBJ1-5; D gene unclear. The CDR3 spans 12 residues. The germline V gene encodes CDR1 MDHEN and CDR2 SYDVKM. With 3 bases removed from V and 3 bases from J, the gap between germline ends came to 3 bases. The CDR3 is CASSFVNQPQHF. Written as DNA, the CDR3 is TGTGCCAGCAGTTTCGTCAATCAGCCCCAGCATTTT.

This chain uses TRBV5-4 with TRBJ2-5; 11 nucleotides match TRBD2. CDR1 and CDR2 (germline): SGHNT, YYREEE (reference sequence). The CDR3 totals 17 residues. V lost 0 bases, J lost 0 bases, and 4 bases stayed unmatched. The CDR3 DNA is TGTGCCAGCAGCTTGGGAAGTAGCGGGGGGGACCAAGAGACCCAGTACTTC. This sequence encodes CASSLGSSGGDQETQYF.

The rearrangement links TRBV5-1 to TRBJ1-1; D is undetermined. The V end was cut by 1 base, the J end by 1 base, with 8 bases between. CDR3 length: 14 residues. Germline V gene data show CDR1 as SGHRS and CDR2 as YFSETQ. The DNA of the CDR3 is TGCGCCAGCAGCTTGTTTACGGAGAACACTGAAGCTTTCTTT. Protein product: CASSLFTENTEAFF. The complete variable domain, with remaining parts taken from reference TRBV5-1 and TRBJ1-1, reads KAGVTQTPRYLIKTRGQQVTLSCSPISGHRSVSWYQQTPGQGLQFLFEYFSETQRNKGNFPGRFSGRQFSNSRSEMNVSTLELGDSALYLCASSLFTENTEAFFGQGTRLTVV.